The clone carrying this T cell receptor (beta chain) came up a few times. Its antigen remains unknown. MiXCR, run by TCRdb on the reads, gives a single entry per CDR3 protein. The table records approximately 180,000 distinct CDR3 sequences, approximately 18% of them present only once. The data derive from a study of T cell repertoires in cytomegalovirus infection. General study points: The cumulative frequency of public TCR beta families identified carriers of CMV plus the relevant HLA.

The CDR3 spans 12 residues. Looked up from germline, CDR1 is SGHTA and CDR2 is FQGNSA. With 1 base removed from V and 9 bases from J, the gap between germline ends came to 7 bases. This TCR was sampled from a human donor in good health (CMV status not recorded). Some clones in this sample may be carry-over from other donors' samples. The specimen was CD8+ T cells from PBMCs. This chain links TRBV7-2 with TRBJ2-1; D ambiguous. CDR3 sequence reads: CASSLEAPEQFF. CDR3 sequence (DNA): TGTGCCAGCAGCTTAGAGGCGCCTGAGCAGTTCTTC.